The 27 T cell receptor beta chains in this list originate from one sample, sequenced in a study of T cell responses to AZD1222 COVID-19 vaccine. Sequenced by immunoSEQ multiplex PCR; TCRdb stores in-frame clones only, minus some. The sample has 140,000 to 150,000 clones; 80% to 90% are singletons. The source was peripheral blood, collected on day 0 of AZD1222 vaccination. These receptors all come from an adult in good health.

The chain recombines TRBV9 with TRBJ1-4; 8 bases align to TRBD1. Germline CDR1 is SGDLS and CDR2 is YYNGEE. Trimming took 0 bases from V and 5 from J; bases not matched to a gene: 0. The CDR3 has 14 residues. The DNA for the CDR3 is TGTGCCAGCAGCGTAGACAGGGGGAATGAAAAACTGTTTTTT. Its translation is CASSVDRGNEKLFF. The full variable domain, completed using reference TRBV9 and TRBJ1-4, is DSGVTQTPKHLITATGQRVTLRCSPRSGDLSVYWYQQSLDQGLQFLIQYYNGEERAKGNILERFSAQQFPDLHSELNLSSLELGDSALYFCASSVDRGNEKLFFGSGTQLSVL.

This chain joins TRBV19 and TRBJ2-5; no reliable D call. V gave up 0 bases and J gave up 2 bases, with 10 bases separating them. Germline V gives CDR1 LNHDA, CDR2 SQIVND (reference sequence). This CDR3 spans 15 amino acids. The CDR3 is CASSIDSTPQETQYF. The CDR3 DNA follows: TGTGCCAGTAGTATAGACTCTACCCCACAAGAGACCCAGTACTTC.

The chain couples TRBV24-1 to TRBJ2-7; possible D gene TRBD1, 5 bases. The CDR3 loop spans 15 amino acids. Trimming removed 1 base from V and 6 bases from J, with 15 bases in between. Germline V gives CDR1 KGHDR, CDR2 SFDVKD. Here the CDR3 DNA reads TGTGCCACCAGTGATTTAGGGGTAACGTTGCGCGAGCAGTACTTC. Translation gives CATSDLGVTLREQYF.

The CDR3 nucleotides are TGTGCCAGCAGTTTACCCAGGGATGAGACCCAGTACTTC. It encodes CASSLPRDETQYF. This chain links TRBV12-3 or TRBV12-4 with TRBJ2-5, with D possibly being TRBD1 (5 bases). Trimming pared 2 bases from V and 5 bases from J, leaving 9 bases between. The CDR3 is 13 residues long.

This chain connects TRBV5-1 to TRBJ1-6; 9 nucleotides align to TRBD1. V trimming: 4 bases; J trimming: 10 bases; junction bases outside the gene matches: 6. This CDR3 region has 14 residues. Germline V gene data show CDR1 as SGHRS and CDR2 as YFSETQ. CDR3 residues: CASSPGQGESPLHF. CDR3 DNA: TGCGCCAGCAGCCCGGGACAGGGTGAATCACCCCTCCACTTT.

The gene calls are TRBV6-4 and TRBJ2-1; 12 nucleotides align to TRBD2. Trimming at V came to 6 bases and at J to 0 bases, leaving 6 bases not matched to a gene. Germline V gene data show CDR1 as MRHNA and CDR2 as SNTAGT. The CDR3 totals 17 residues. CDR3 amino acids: CASRLTSGGSSYNEQFF. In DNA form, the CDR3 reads TGTGCCAGCAGGCTGACTAGCGGGGGTAGCTCCTACAATGAGCAGTTCTTC.

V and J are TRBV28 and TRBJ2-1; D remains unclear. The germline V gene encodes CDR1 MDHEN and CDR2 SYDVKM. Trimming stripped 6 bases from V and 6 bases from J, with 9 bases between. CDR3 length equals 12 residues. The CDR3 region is CASSPTPNEQFF. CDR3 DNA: TGTGCCAGCAGCCCGACCCCCAATGAGCAGTTCTTC.

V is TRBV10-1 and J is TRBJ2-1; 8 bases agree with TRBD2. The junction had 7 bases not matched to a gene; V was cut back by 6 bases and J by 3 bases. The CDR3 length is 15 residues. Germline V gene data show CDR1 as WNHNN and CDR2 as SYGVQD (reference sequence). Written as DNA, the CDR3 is TGCGCCAGCAGCCCCCAGCGGGGGAGCTACAATGAGCAGTTCTTC. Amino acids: CASSPQRGSYNEQFF.

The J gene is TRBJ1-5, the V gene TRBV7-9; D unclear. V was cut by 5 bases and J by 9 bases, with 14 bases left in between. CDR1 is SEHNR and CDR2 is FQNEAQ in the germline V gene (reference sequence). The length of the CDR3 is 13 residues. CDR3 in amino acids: CASSLVGGRPQHF. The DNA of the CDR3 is TGTGCCAGCAGCCTTGTGGGTGGGAGGCCCCAGCATTTT.

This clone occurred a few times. For the CDR3, the DNA is TGTGCCAGCAGCTCCCCACTAGCGGGGGGCCGTGAGCAAGAGACCCAGTACTTC. Encoded protein: CASSSPLAGGREQETQYF. This chain connects TRBV9 to TRBJ2-5; 12 bases are shared with TRBD2. CDR3 size: 18 residues. Per the germline V gene, CDR1 is SGDLS and CDR2 is YYNGEE. V lost 4 bases, J lost 2 bases, and 12 bases stayed unmatched.

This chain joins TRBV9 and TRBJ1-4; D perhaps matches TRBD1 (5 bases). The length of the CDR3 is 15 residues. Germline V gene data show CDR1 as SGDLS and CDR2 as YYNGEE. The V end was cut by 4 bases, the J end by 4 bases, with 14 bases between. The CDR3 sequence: CASSPGGGHNEKLFF. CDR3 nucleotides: TGTGCCAGCAGCCCCGGCGGAGGACATAATGAAAAACTGTTTTTT.

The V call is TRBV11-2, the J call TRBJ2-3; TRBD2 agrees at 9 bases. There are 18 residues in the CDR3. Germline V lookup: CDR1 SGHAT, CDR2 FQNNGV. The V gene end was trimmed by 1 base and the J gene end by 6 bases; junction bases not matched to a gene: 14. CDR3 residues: CASSLGSVAGARADTQYF. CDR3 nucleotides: TGTGCCAGCAGCTTAGGGAGCGTAGCGGGGGCACGGGCCGATACGCAGTATTTT.

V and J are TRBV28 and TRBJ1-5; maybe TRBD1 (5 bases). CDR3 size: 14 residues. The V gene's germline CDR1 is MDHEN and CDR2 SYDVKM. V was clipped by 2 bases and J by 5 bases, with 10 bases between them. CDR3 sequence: CASSLGLGDQPQHF. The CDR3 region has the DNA TGTGCCAGCAGTTTAGGACTGGGGGATCAGCCCCAGCATTTT.

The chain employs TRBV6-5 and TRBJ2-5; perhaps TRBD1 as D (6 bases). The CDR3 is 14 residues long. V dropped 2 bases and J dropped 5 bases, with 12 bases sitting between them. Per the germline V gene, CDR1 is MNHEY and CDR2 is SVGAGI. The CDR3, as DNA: TGTGCCAGCAGTTACGGGACAACGCTGGAGACCCAGTACTTC. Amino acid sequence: CASSYGTTLETQYF.

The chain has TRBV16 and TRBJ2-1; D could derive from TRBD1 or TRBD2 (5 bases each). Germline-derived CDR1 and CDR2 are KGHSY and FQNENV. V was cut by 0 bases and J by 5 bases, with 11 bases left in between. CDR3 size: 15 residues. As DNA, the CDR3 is TGTGCCAGCAGCCAATCGACGGGGCCTCACAATGAGCAGTTCTTC. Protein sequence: CASSQSTGPHNEQFF.

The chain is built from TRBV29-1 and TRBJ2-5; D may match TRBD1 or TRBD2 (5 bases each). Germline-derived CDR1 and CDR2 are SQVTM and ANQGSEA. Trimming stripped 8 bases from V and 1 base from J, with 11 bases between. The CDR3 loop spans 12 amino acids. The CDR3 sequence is CSIRDGQETQYF. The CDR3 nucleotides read TGCAGCATCCGGGACGGCCAAGAGACCCAGTACTTC.

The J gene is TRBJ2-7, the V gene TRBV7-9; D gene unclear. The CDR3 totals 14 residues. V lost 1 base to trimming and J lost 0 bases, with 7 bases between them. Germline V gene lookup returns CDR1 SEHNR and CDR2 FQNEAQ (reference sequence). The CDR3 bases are TGTGCCAGCAGCTTAGGCGGAACCTCCTACGAGCAGTACTTC. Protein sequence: CASSLGGTSYEQYF.

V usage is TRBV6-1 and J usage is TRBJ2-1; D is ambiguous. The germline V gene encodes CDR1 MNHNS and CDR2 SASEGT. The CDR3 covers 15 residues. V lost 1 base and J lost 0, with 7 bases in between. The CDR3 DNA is TGTGCCAGCAGTGAAGTCGTAAGCTCCTACAATGAGCAGTTCTTC. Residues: CASSEVVSSYNEQFF.

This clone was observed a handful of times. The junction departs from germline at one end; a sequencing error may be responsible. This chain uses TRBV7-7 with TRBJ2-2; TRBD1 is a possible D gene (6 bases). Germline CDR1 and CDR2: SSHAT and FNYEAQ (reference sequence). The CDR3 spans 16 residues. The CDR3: CASSPLQGPDTGELFF. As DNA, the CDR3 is TGTGCTAGCAGCCCCCTACAGGGTCCTGACACCGGGGAGCTGTTTTTT.

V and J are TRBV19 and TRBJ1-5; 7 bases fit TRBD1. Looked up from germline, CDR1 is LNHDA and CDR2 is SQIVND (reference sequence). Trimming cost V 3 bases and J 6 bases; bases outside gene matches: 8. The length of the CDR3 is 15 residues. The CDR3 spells CASSIPTGVGQPQHF. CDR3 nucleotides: TGTGCCAGTAGTATCCCTACAGGGGTGGGTCAGCCCCAGCATTTT.

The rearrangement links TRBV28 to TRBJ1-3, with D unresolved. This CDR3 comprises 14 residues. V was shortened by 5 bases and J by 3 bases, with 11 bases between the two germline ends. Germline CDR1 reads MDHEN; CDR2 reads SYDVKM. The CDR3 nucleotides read TGTGCCAGCAGTCCCAGGATTTATGGAAACACCATATATTTT. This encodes CASSPRIYGNTIYF.

The CDR3 DNA reads as TGCGCCAGCAGCTTGGCGGCCGCGCCGAACACCGGGGAGCTGTTTTTT. The encoded protein is CASSLAAAPNTGELFF. The chain recombines TRBV5-1 with TRBJ2-2, with D uncertain. Trimming shortened V by 0 bases and J by 0 bases, and 9 bases separated the two germline ends. The CDR3 extends over 16 amino acids. Germline V gene sequence: CDR1 SGHRS, CDR2 YFSETQ.

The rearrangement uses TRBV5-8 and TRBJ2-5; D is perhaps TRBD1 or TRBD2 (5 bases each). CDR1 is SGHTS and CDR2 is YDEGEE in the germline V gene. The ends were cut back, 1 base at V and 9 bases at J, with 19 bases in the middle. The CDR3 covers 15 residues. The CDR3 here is CASSLRGTRQDAQYF. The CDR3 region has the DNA TGTGCCAGCAGCTTGCGAGGGACCCGGCAGGATGCCCAGTACTTC. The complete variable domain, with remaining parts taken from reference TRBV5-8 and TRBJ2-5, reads EAGVTQSPTHLIKTRGQQATLRCSPISGHTSVYWYQQALGLGLQFLLWYDEGEERNRGNFPPRFSGRQFPNYSSELNVNALELEDSALYLCASSLRGTRQDAQYFGPGTRLLVL.

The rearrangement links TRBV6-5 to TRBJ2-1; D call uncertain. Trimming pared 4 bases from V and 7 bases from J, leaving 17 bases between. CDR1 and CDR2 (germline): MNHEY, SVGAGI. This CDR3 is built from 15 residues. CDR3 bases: TGTGCCAGCAGTTCTCAATCGCTTTACTTAAATGAGCAGTTCTTC. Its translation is CASSSQSLYLNEQFF.

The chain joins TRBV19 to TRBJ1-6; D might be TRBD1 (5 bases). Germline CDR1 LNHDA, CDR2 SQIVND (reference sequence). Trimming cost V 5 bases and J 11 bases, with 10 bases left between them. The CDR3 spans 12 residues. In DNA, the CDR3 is TGTGCCAGTAGTGGGGGGAGGACACCCCTCCACTTT. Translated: CASSGGRTPLHF. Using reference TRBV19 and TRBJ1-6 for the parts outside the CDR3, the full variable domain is DGGITQSPKYLFRKEGQNVTLSCEQNLNHDAMYWYRQDPGQGLRLIYYSQIVNDFQKGDIAEGYSVSREKKESFPLTVTSAQKNPTAFYLCASSGGRTPLHFGNGTRLTVT.

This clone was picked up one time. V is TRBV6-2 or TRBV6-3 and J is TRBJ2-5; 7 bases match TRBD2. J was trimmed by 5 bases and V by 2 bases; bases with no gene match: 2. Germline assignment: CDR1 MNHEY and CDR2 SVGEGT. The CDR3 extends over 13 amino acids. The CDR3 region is CASSYRRGETQYF. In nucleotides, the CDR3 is TGTGCCAGCAGTTACAGGCGGGGGGAGACCCAGTACTTC.

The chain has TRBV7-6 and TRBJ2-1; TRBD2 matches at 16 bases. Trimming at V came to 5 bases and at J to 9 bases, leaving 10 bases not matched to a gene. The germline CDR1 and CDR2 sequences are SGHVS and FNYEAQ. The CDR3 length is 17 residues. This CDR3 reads CASSPYGTSGGASEQFF. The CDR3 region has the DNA TGTGCCAGCAGCCCTTACGGGACTAGCGGGGGGGCGAGTGAGCAGTTCTTC.